This T cell receptor (beta chain) was recovered during a study of identical twins. Study-level results: Conclusions rested on cross-sectional statistics rather than following the same donors. Twin-shared out-of-frame alpha sequences showed excess low generation probability. Surplus twin overlap in beta out-of-frame sequences was less pronounced. It was out-of-frame TCR alpha sharing in monozygotic twins that models underestimated.

Each CDR3 protein gets one entry after TCRdb re-called the 5' RACE reads with MiXCR. The table has approximately 690,000 distinct CDR3 sequences, around 6% seen once. CDR1 and CDR2 from the germline V gene are SGHAT and FQNNGV. The CDR3 is 14 amino acids. Trimming pared 6 bases from V and 8 bases from J, leaving 19 bases between. Remarks on this clonotype: The antigen remains undetermined.

The TCR sequence derives from a man between 18 and 35 years old in good health. The V call is TRBV11-2, the J call TRBJ1-1, with D possibly being TRBD1 (5 bases). Sample: naive T cells sorted from blood. The CDR3 sequence is CASSFLDSTREAFF. CDR3 coding DNA: TGTGCCAGCAGTTTTCTAGACAGTACCCGAGAAGCTTTCTTT.